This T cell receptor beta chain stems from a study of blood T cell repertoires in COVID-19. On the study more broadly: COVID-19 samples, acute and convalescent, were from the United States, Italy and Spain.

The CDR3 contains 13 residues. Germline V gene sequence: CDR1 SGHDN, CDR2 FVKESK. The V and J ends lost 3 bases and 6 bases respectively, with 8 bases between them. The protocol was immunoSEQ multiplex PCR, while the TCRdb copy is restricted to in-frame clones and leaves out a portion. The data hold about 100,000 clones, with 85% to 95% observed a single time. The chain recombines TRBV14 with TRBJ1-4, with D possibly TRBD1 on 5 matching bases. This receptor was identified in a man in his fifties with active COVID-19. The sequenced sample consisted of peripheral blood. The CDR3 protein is CASSQTADEKLFF. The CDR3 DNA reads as TGTGCCAGCAGCCAGACAGCCGATGAAAAACTGTTTTTT.